This T cell receptor (beta chain) was identified in a study of post-analysis software for immune sequencing data. In the study overall: Recorded subtypes: relapsing-remitting, secondary progressive, progressive-relapsing; some patients unannotated. Findings and limits, study-wide: About five TRBV segments occurring more often in patients than controls included TRBV5-6, TRBV5-1 and TRBV20-1.

V was shortened by 5 bases and J by 4 bases, with 17 bases between the two germline ends. The CDR3 consists of 15 residues. CDR1 SGDLS and CDR2 YYNGEE come from the germline V gene. The TCR beta cDNA libraries carried unique molecular identifiers. In TCRdb, the PCR reads were re-called with MiXCR into one record per CDR3 protein. Found here are some 240,000 distinct CDR3 sequences, 36% of them singletons; the top ten hold under 5%. This clonotype was seen a single time. What it recognizes is unknown. This TCR was recovered from a girl aged 5-17 years with multiple sclerosis. The material sequenced was blood. The chain carries TRBV9 and TRBJ2-3, with D possibly matching TRBD2 (5 bases). CDR3 loop: CASSQYSGMPDTQYF. DNA of the CDR3: TGTGCCAGCAGTCAATACAGCGGTATGCCAGATACGCAGTATTTT. Together with reference TRBV9 and TRBJ2-3, the CDR3 gives the full variable domain: DSGVTQTPKHLITATGQRVTLRCSPRSGDLSVYWYQQSLDQGLQFLIQYYNGEERAKGNILERFSAQQFPDLHSELNLSSLELGDSALYFCASSQYSGMPDTQYFGPGTRLTVL.